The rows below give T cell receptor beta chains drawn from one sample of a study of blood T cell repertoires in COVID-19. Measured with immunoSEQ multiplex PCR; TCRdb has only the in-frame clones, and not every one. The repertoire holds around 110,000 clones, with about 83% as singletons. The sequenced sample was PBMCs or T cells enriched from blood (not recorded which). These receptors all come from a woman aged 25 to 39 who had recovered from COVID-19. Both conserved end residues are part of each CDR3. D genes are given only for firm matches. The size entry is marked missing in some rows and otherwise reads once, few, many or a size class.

CASSEAAARETQYF TGTGCCAGCAGTGAAGCGGCAGCTAGGGAGACCCAGTACTTC TRBV2 NA NA TRBJ2-5
CARSGLIADTQYF TGTGCCAGATCGGGACTAATAGCGGATACGCAGTATTTT TRBV5-8 NA TRBD2 TRBJ2-3
CASSYSRYESEKLFF TGTGCCAGCAGTTACTCTCGGTACGAGTCTGAAAAACTGTTTTTT TRBV6-2/TRBV6-3 NA NA TRBJ1-4
CASIPQADRQNIQYF TGTGCCAGCATTCCCCAAGCGGACAGACAAAACATTCAGTACTTC TRBV6-5 NA NA TRBJ2-4
CASSLGLAGGYEQYF TGCGCCAGCAGCTTGGGACTAGCGGGGGGATACGAGCAGTACTTC TRBV5-1 NA TRBD2 TRBJ2-7
CASSSLDRVSGNTIYF TGTGCCAGCAGCTCACTTGACAGGGTCTCTGGAAACACCATATATTTT TRBV13 NA TRBD1 TRBJ1-3
CASSVGGYGTDTQYF TGTGCCAGCAGCGTCGGGGGGTACGGCACAGATACGCAGTATTTT TRBV9 NA TRBD2 TRBJ2-3
CASSSLAGGPDEQYF TGTGCCAGCAGCTCCCTGGCGGGAGGGCCAGATGAGCAGTACTTC TRBV7-2 NA TRBD2 TRBJ2-7
CASSLFAGVNTEAFF TGTGCCAGCAGTTTATTCGCAGGGGTGAACACTGAAGCTTTCTTT TRBV27 NA NA TRBJ1-1
CASSTWTGRWTETQYF TGTGCCAGCAGCACCTGGACAGGGAGATGGACAGAGACCCAGTACTTC TRBV7-8 few TRBD1 TRBJ2-5
CASSLGTGRLQPQHF TGTGCCAGTAGTCTCGGGACAGGGAGGTTGCAGCCCCAGCATTTT TRBV19 NA TRBD1 TRBJ1-5
CASSPGQGTNSGNTIYF TGTGCCAGCTCACCAGGGCAGGGCACTAACTCTGGAAACACCATATATTTT TRBV18 NA NA TRBJ1-3
CAISEGWEQAFFF TGTGCCATCAGTGAGGGTTGGGAACAGGCCTTTTTCTTC TRBV10-3 NA NA TRBJ2-1
CASRATGRHEQYF TGTGCCAGCAGAGCGACAGGACGGCACGAGCAGTACTTC TRBV6-5 NA NA TRBJ2-7
CASSSTTRTGSEEQFF TGTGCCAGCAGCTCAACAACCCGGACAGGCTCGGAAGAGCAGTTCTTC TRBV7-9 NA TRBD1 TRBJ2-1
CASSFSGGTTDTQYF TGTGCCAGCAGCTTTAGCGGGGGCACCACAGATACGCAGTATTTT TRBV25-1 NA TRBD2 TRBJ2-3
CASSIAVARKETQYF TGTGCCAGTAGTATAGCTGTGGCTAGGAAAGAGACCCAGTACTTC TRBV19 NA NA TRBJ2-5
CASSQRRNTEAFF TGTGCCAGCAGTCAACGCAGGAACACTGAAGCTTTCTTT TRBV7-3 NA NA TRBJ1-1